One TCR beta chain is described in this entry. The data derive from a study of OX40 agonist ivuxolimab in advanced cancers. Data came from immunoSEQ multiplex PCR; TCRdb stores just in-frame clones and leaves some out. The sample includes 40,000 or so clones, 70% to 90% seen only once; the top ten take around 12%. Sequencing used CD4+ or CD8+ T cells sorted from blood, obtained in a trial of the OX40 agonist ivuxolimab. The TCR comes from an adult with an advanced solid tumor such as melanoma, head and neck, liver or kidney cancer.

The CDR3 loop reads CASSSLHWGPTEAFF. In DNA form, the CDR3 reads TGTGCCAGCAGTTCCCTTCATTGGGGGCCGACTGAAGCTTTCTTT. This chain links TRBV28 with TRBJ1-1; tentatively, D is TRBD1 (6 bases). V lost 4 bases and J 5 bases, leaving 17 bases between the germline ends. CDR1 and CDR2 from the germline V gene are MDHEN and SYDVKM. The CDR3 has 15 residues.